This T cell receptor beta chain came from a study of OX40 agonist ivuxolimab in advanced cancers. CDR3 length equals 17 residues. CDR1 is LGHNT, CDR2 FRNRAP, per germline. V gave up 3 bases and J gave up 2 bases; unmatched junction bases: 13. Measured with immunoSEQ multiplex PCR; TCRdb has only the in-frame clones, and not every one. The data contain 77,000 or so clones, around 94% of them seen just once; the ten biggest clones take up roughly 22%. The rearrangement links TRBV12-5 to TRBJ2-7; the match to TRBD1 covers 7 bases. The TCR comes from an adult with an advanced solid tumor such as melanoma, head and neck, liver or kidney cancer. The specimen was CD4+ or CD8+ T cells sorted from blood, collected in a trial of the OX40 agonist ivuxolimab. For the CDR3, the DNA is TGTGCTAGTGGTTTTCAACCGAAAACAGGGGCCACCTACGAGCAGTACTTC. Encoded protein: CASGFQPKTGATYEQYF.